The 15 T cell receptor beta chains presented below share a single source sample, sequenced in a study of blood T cells in healthy people across ages. Sample-barcoded 5' priming and a J-beta primer mix drove a second PCR of about 6 to 11 cycles. MiXCR, run by TCRdb on the 5' RACE reads, gives a single entry per CDR3 protein. The table records 1.5 million to 2 million distinct CDR3 sequences, 28% of them present only once. The sequenced sample was blood. The source of these receptors is a woman in her thirties in good health.

In this sample, this clonotype turned up many times. The chain links TRBV5-1 to TRBJ2-3; D assignment may be TRBD1 or TRBD2 (5 bases each). Between the trimmed V and J ends, which lost 4 bases and 2 bases, there was a span of 14 bases. This CDR3 is 15 amino acids long. Germline V lookup: CDR1 SGHRS, CDR2 YFSETQ. The CDR3 spells CASSIRDGPTDTQYF. The CDR3 DNA reads as TGCGCCAGCAGCATCCGGGACGGACCCACAGATACGCAGTATTTT.

The sample holds a few counts of this clonotype. The chain recombines TRBV6-1 with TRBJ1-5; weak D call: TRBD1 (5 bases). The CDR3 spans 17 residues. V was clipped by 4 bases and J by 2 bases, with 18 bases between them. Germline loops: CDR1 MNHNS, CDR2 SASEGT. Here the CDR3 reads CASSAAGTGAGNQPQHF. DNA for the CDR3: TGTGCCAGCAGTGCAGCAGGGACGGGCGCGGGCAATCAGCCCCAGCATTTT.

This clonotype was detected many times. The chain couples TRBV29-1 to TRBJ2-7; 7 bases agree with TRBD1. The V and J ends lost 6 bases and 0 bases, in that order; junction bases with no gene match: 8. This CDR3 contains 14 residues. The V gene's germline CDR1 is SQVTM and CDR2 ANQGSEA. The CDR3 sequence: CSVAKGASSYEQYF. CDR3 DNA sequence: TGCAGCGTAGCGAAGGGGGCCAGCTCCTACGAGCAGTACTTC.

This clonotype came up a few times. V usage is TRBV5-6 and J usage is TRBJ2-3; TRBD2 matches at 7 bases. Germline values: CDR1 SGHDT, CDR2 YYEEEE. CDR3 length equals 15 residues. The J segment lost 1 base and the V segment lost 3 bases, leaving 5 bases of the junction unmatched. CDR3 bases: TGTGCCAGCAGCTCACTAGCGTCAGGCACAGATACGCAGTATTTT. It translates to CASSSLASGTDTQYF.

This clonotype was picked up many times. For the CDR3, the DNA is TGCAGTGCTAGCGAATCCGTCGGCGGGGGGTTAGCCAAAAACATTCAGTACTTC. Protein product: CSASESVGGGLAKNIQYF. The genes are TRBV20-1 and TRBJ2-4; TRBD2 agrees at 8 bases. The CDR3 spans 18 residues. From germline, CDR1 is DFQATT and CDR2 SNEGSKA (reference sequence). Unmatched junction bases numbered 13, after V lost 3 bases and J lost 0 bases.

The V and J genes are TRBV6-5 and TRBJ2-5, with D uncertain. Germline V gives CDR1 MNHEY, CDR2 SVGAGI. The length of the CDR3 is 14 residues. V lost 2 bases to trimming and J lost 11 bases, with 18 bases between them. This chain's CDR3 is CASSYIQSSNEQYF. The CDR3 DNA follows: TGTGCCAGCAGTTACATACAGAGTTCTAATGAGCAGTACTTC.

This clonotype has at least ten counts. The V call is TRBV6-6, the J call TRBJ2-1; 9 bases line up with TRBD2. This CDR3 has 15 amino acids. Trimming at V came to 2 bases and at J to 6 bases, leaving 5 bases not matched to a gene. The germline gives CDR1 MNHNY, CDR2 SVGAGI (reference sequence). CDR3 residues: CASSYPGTSTNEQFF. DNA of the CDR3: TGTGCCAGCAGTTACCCCGGGACTAGCACCAATGAGCAGTTCTTC.

The chain combines TRBV20-1 with TRBJ1-5; the D gene is possibly TRBD1 (6 bases). The CDR3 runs 14 residues. V shed 6 bases and J shed 9 bases, with 21 bases lying between them. Per germline, CDR1 DFQATT and CDR2 SNEGSKA (reference sequence). CDR3 sequence reads: CSATRGDGGRPQHF. CDR3 DNA: TGCAGTGCCACAAGAGGAGACGGGGGGCGGCCCCAGCATTTT.

The CDR3 loop reads CSVAPRTGPPYGYTF. The DNA for the CDR3 is TGCAGCGTAGCCCCCCGGACAGGGCCCCCTTATGGCTACACCTTC. The gene calls are TRBV29-1 and TRBJ1-2; 8 bases are shared with TRBD1. Looked up from germline, CDR1 is SQVTM and CDR2 is ANQGSEA. The V and J ends lost 6 bases and 5 bases, in that order; junction bases with no gene match: 14. The CDR3 runs to 15 residues.

This clonotype was seen only a few times. The V call is TRBV12-3 or TRBV12-4, the J call TRBJ1-5; 7 bases map to TRBD1. Trimming cost V 4 bases and J 0 bases; bases outside gene matches: 6. The CDR3 sequence is 16 residues long. CDR3 coding DNA: TGTGCCAGCAGTTATGGGACAGCCTATAGCAATCAGCCCCAGCATTTT. Residues: CASSYGTAYSNQPQHF.

V is TRBV7-2 and J is TRBJ1-4, with D possibly being TRBD1 (6 bases). V lost 7 bases and J 8 bases, leaving 17 bases between the germline ends. The CDR3 sequence is 14 residues long. Germline V gene lookup returns CDR1 SGHTA and CDR2 FQGNSA. Written as DNA, the CDR3 is TGTGCCAGCACTAGCCCAGGGGAAGGCGAAAAACTGTTTTTT. Protein sequence: CASTSPGEGEKLFF.

This chain connects TRBV2 to TRBJ2-1, with D possibly matching TRBD1 (5 bases). The better agreement between TRBJ2-7 and the DNA end casts doubt on the J call. CDR1 and CDR2 (germline): SNHLY, FYNNEI. CDR3 length: 13 amino acids. The chain's CDR3 is CASGATYYNEQYF. The CDR3 bases are TGTGCCAGCGGGGCCACCTACTACAATGAGCAGTACTTC.

This chain uses TRBV5-5 with TRBJ1-5, with 9 nucleotides matching TRBD1. The germline CDR1 and CDR2 sequences are SGHKS and YYEKEE (reference sequence). The ends lost 0 bases at V and 6 bases at J; junction bases unmatched: 7. This CDR3 spans 16 amino acids. DNA for the CDR3: TGTGCCAGCAGCTTGGGCGTCCCGGGACAGGGTCAGCCCCAGCATTTT. It yields the protein CASSLGVPGQGQPQHF.

V and J are TRBV20-1 and TRBJ2-1; TRBD1 or TRBD2 may be the D gene (5 bases each). Looked up from germline, CDR1 is DFQATT and CDR2 is SNEGSKA (reference sequence). Trimming stripped 2 bases from V and 1 base from J, with 15 bases between. The CDR3 has 16 amino acids. The chain's CDR3 is CSARPLGRGSYNEQFF. The CDR3 DNA reads as TGCAGTGCTAGACCATTGGGGCGCGGGTCCTACAATGAGCAGTTCTTC.

This clonotype has only a few counts. The chain recombines TRBV29-1 with TRBJ1-1, with unresolved D. The V end was cut by 5 bases, the J end by 0 bases, with 10 bases between. This CDR3 comprises 13 residues. CDR1 SQVTM and CDR2 ANQGSEA come from the germline V gene. CDR3 coding DNA: TGCAGCGTTAACAGTTTTATGAACACTGAAGCTTTCTTT. Protein product: CSVNSFMNTEAFF.